The text below deals with one T cell receptor beta chain. The data originate from a study of TIL therapy for anti-PD-1-resistant metastatic lung cancer. Study-level background: Median patient age was about 55, ranging roughly 38-75 years. Most patients had lung adenocarcinoma. Tumors carried a median approximately 1.6 non-synonymous mutations per megabase.

The immunoSEQ assay was v3. The method was immunoSEQ multiplex PCR; TCRdb's version includes in-frame clones alone and lacks a portion of them. The data contain tens of thousands of clones, less than 75% of them singletons. Time point described: pre-treatment sample, taken before nivolumab and TIL therapy. Stage 4 NSCLC adults joined between late 2017 and 2020. The source of this sequence is a person aged 25-79 years with non-small cell lung cancer. This specimen consisted of blood, obtained at baseline.

The CDR3 spells CASSLTTGTATLMNTEAFF. The CDR3 coding sequence is TGTGCCAGCAGTCTTACAACGGGGACAGCCACTTTGATGAACACTGAAGCTTTCTTT. The chain links TRBV11-3 to TRBJ1-1; TRBD1 aligns across 7 bases. The CDR3 runs 19 residues. The germline V gene has CDR1 SGHNT and CDR2 YENEEA. Trimming cost V 6 bases and J 0 bases; bases outside gene matches: 19.